The 19 T cell receptor beta chains below all came from one sample that was sequenced in a study of T-cell reconstitution after alpha-beta-depleted transplantation in children. Preparation of the TCRbeta library involved a method that used unique molecular identifiers. TCRdb independently ran MiXCR on the PCR reads; one entry per CDR3 protein. The sample lists about 91,000 distinct CDR3 sequences; 7% to 10% were seen once. Material: PBMCs from the stem cell graft donor, obtained from the stem cell graft. The source of these receptors is a human donor who donated a stem cell graft to a child with congenital amegakaryocytic thrombocytopenia.

The sample holds many counts of this clonotype. The V call is TRBV20-1, the J call TRBJ2-1; maybe TRBD2 (6 bases). The CDR3 sequence is 15 residues long. V lost 4 bases, J lost 4 bases, and 17 bases lay in between. Germline loops: CDR1 DFQATT, CDR2 SNEGSKA (reference sequence). The CDR3: CSATSDGGMYNEQFF. CDR3 coding DNA: TGCAGTGCTACCAGCGACGGGGGAATGTACAATGAGCAGTTCTTC.

This chain connects TRBV19 to TRBJ1-5; TRBD1 agrees at 8 bases. This CDR3 region has 14 residues. CDR1 LNHDA and CDR2 SQIVND come from the germline V gene (reference sequence). J was trimmed by 6 bases and V by 7 bases; bases with no gene match: 8. For the CDR3, the DNA is TGTGCCAGTAAACCAGGGGGCGCAGGTCAGCCCCAGCATTTT. It specifies CASKPGGAGQPQHF.

This clonotype has ten or more counts. V usage is TRBV6-1 and J usage is TRBJ2-2; 11 bases are shared with TRBD2. V shed 10 bases and J 0 bases; nucleotides not matched to a gene: 4. This CDR3 region has 15 residues. Per germline, CDR1 MNHNS and CDR2 SASEGT. CDR3: CATRSGGANTGELFF. CDR3 nucleotide sequence: TGTGCCACCCGTAGCGGGGGGGCGAACACCGGGGAGCTGTTTTTT.

Ten or more counts support this clonotype. As DNA, the CDR3 is TGTGCCAGCAGTCTTGGCGGGGGAGTTGACTATGGCTACACCTTC. Protein: CASSLGGGVDYGYTF. The V call is TRBV12-3 or TRBV12-4, the J call TRBJ1-2, with a tentative D call TRBD1 (5 bases). Trimming pared 5 bases from V and 3 bases from J, leaving 16 bases between. There are 15 residues in the CDR3.

This clonotype appeared a single time. This chain links TRBV24-1 with TRBJ1-1; TRBD1 is a possible D gene (5 bases). Trimming removed 0 bases from V and 11 bases from J, with 9 bases in between. CDR3 length equals 12 residues. Looked up from germline, CDR1 is KGHDR and CDR2 is SFDVKD. The CDR3 reads CATSDLLGEAFF. In DNA, the CDR3 is TGTGCCACCAGTGATTTGCTAGGGGAGGCTTTCTTT.

Note on this clonotype: A clone one base away is much larger, so this may be a read error. The CDR3 reads CASCLDLTPLGIHDEKLFF. The CDR3 DNA sequence: TGTGCCAGCTGTTTAGATCTGACCCCCCTGGGAATTCATGATGAAAAACTGTTTTTT. The J gene is TRBJ1-4, the V gene TRBV27, with D unresolved. In germline, CDR1 is MNHEY, CDR2 SMNVEV (reference sequence). This CDR3 has 19 residues.

In this sample, this clonotype turned up many times. The chain is built from TRBV29-1 and TRBJ2-3; the D is unclear. This CDR3 has 13 residues. CDR1 is SQVTM, CDR2 ANQGSEA, per germline. V was pared by 2 bases and J by 1 base, with 7 bases between. CDR3: CSVEHPGTDTQYF. The CDR3 nucleotides read TGCAGCGTTGAACACCCAGGCACAGATACGCAGTATTTT.

This clonotype was recorded at least ten times. The V and J genes are TRBV6-5 and TRBJ2-3; 9 bases match TRBD2. Unmatched junction bases numbered 7, after V lost 4 bases and J lost 5 bases. This CDR3 comprises 15 residues. Germline loops: CDR1 MNHEY, CDR2 SVGAGI. The CDR3 DNA reads as TGTGCCAGCAGTTTTAGCGGGGGAAGGGGAGATACGCAGTATTTT. Its protein product is CASSFSGGRGDTQYF.

This clonotype has at least ten counts. J is TRBJ2-5 and V is TRBV5-1; TRBD2 is a possible D gene (5 bases). The CDR3 is 14 amino acids. V lost 2 bases to trimming and J lost 4 bases, with 12 bases between them. The germline V gene encodes CDR1 SGHRS and CDR2 YFSETQ. CDR3 region: CASSLFSEGETQYF. In nucleotides, the CDR3 is TGCGCCAGCAGCTTATTTAGCGAGGGAGAGACCCAGTACTTC.

This clonotype was seen ten or more times. This sequence joins TRBV20-1 and TRBJ1-6; 7 bases are a match to TRBD1. V was clipped by 1 base and J by 8 bases; unmatched bases: 5. From germline, CDR1 is DFQATT and CDR2 SNEGSKA (reference sequence). The CDR3 spans 14 residues. CDR3 in amino acids: CSARVTGDYSPLHF. In DNA form, the CDR3 reads TGCAGTGCTAGAGTTACAGGGGATTATTCACCCCTCCACTTT.

This clonotype was found many times. The CDR3 sequence is CASSHRRTENTEAFF. CDR3 coding DNA: TGTGCCAGCAGCCATAGAAGGACAGAGAACACTGAAGCTTTCTTT. The chain is built from TRBV14 and TRBJ1-1; TRBD1 might be the D (6 bases). V lost 3 bases to trimming and J lost 1 base, with 12 bases between them. Germline V gives CDR1 SGHDN, CDR2 FVKESK. The CDR3 has 15 amino acids.

Many counts were recorded for this clonotype. The chain links TRBV14 to TRBJ2-1; D gene unclear. Trimming stripped 3 bases from V and 3 bases from J, with 12 bases between. The CDR3 spans 15 residues. Looked up from germline, CDR1 is SGHDN and CDR2 is FVKESK. Here the CDR3 reads CASSHEDGFYNEQFF. DNA for the CDR3: TGTGCCAGCAGCCACGAGGACGGTTTCTACAATGAGCAGTTCTTC.

V gene TRBV7-9 combines with J gene TRBJ2-1; TRBD2 might be the D (6 bases). V was pared by 1 base and J by 4 bases, with 17 bases between. The CDR3 spans 17 residues. The V gene's germline CDR1 is SEHNR and CDR2 FQNEAQ (reference sequence). The CDR3 reads CASSLVAGRSGYNEQFF. The CDR3 DNA follows: TGTGCCAGCAGCTTAGTTGCGGGGAGGAGTGGGTACAATGAGCAGTTCTTC.

This clonotype occurred many times. V is TRBV12-3 or TRBV12-4 and J is TRBJ1-3; no clear D gene. Trimming pared 3 bases from V and 3 bases from J, leaving 6 bases between. This CDR3 region has 13 residues. The CDR3 DNA reads TGTGCCAGCAGTTTCAACTTTGGAAACACCATATATTTT. Its translation: CASSFNFGNTIYF.

This clonotype was seen at least ten times. The V gene is TRBV27, the J gene TRBJ1-2, with D unclear. This CDR3 spans 13 amino acids. Germline CDR1 is MNHEY and CDR2 is SMNVEV (reference sequence). V dropped 0 bases and J dropped 5 bases, with 7 bases sitting between them. This CDR3 is CASSLSSGYGYTF. CDR3 DNA: TGTGCCAGCAGTTTATCCAGTGGATATGGCTACACCTTC.

This clonotype was observed at least ten times. CDR3 sequence (DNA): TGTGCCATCAGGCCGGGACTAGATAAACACGAGCAGTACTTC. Its protein is CAIRPGLDKHEQYF. The chain employs TRBV10-3 and TRBJ2-7, with 8 bases matching TRBD2. Looked up from germline, CDR1 is ENHRY and CDR2 is SYGVKD. This CDR3 comprises 14 residues. V dropped 6 bases and J dropped 5; count of bases not matched to a gene: 9.

This clonotype was counted ten times or more. This chain links TRBV12-3 or TRBV12-4 with TRBJ1-2; D ambiguous. Trimming removed 8 bases at V and 2 bases at J, with 12 bases between. This CDR3 has 13 residues. In nucleotides, the CDR3 is TGTGCCAGCTGCGGTTATAGGAACTATGGCTACACCTTC. Protein sequence: CASCGYRNYGYTF.

Many counts were recorded for this clonotype. This chain uses TRBV6-6 with TRBJ1-2; D gene unclear. There are 13 residues in the CDR3. Between the trimmed V and J ends, which lost 4 bases and 2 bases, there was a span of 8 bases. Germline V gene data show CDR1 as MNHNY and CDR2 as SVGAGI (reference sequence). The CDR3 region is CASSWTKNYGYTF. In nucleotides, the CDR3 is TGTGCCAGCAGTTGGACCAAAAACTATGGCTACACCTTC.

This clonotype showed up many times. The chain has TRBV24-1 and TRBJ2-3; 7 nucleotides line up with TRBD1. The germline gives CDR1 KGHDR, CDR2 SFDVKD. V shed 7 bases and J 4 bases; nucleotides not matched to a gene: 10. This CDR3 comprises 15 residues. CDR3 sequence: CATSDTGAGADTQYF. As DNA, the CDR3 is TGTGCCACCAGCGACACAGGGGCCGGCGCAGATACGCAGTATTTT.